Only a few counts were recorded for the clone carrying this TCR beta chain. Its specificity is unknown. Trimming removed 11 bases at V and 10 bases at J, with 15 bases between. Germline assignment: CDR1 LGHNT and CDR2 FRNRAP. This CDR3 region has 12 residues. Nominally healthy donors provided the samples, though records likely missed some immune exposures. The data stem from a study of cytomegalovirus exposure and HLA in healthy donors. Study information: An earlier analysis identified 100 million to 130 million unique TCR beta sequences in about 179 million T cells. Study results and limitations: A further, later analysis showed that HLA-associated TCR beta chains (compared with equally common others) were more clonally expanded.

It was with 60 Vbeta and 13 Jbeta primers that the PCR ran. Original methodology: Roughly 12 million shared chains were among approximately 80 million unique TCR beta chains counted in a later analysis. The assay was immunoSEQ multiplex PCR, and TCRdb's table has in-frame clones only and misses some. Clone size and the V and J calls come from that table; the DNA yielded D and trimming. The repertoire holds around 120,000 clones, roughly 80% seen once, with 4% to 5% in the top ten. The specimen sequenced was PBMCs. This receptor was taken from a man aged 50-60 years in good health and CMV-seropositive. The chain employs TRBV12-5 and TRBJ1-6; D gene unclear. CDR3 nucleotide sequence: TGTGCTCCCCAGGTTCGGGAATCACCCCTCCACTTT. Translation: CAPQVRESPLHF.